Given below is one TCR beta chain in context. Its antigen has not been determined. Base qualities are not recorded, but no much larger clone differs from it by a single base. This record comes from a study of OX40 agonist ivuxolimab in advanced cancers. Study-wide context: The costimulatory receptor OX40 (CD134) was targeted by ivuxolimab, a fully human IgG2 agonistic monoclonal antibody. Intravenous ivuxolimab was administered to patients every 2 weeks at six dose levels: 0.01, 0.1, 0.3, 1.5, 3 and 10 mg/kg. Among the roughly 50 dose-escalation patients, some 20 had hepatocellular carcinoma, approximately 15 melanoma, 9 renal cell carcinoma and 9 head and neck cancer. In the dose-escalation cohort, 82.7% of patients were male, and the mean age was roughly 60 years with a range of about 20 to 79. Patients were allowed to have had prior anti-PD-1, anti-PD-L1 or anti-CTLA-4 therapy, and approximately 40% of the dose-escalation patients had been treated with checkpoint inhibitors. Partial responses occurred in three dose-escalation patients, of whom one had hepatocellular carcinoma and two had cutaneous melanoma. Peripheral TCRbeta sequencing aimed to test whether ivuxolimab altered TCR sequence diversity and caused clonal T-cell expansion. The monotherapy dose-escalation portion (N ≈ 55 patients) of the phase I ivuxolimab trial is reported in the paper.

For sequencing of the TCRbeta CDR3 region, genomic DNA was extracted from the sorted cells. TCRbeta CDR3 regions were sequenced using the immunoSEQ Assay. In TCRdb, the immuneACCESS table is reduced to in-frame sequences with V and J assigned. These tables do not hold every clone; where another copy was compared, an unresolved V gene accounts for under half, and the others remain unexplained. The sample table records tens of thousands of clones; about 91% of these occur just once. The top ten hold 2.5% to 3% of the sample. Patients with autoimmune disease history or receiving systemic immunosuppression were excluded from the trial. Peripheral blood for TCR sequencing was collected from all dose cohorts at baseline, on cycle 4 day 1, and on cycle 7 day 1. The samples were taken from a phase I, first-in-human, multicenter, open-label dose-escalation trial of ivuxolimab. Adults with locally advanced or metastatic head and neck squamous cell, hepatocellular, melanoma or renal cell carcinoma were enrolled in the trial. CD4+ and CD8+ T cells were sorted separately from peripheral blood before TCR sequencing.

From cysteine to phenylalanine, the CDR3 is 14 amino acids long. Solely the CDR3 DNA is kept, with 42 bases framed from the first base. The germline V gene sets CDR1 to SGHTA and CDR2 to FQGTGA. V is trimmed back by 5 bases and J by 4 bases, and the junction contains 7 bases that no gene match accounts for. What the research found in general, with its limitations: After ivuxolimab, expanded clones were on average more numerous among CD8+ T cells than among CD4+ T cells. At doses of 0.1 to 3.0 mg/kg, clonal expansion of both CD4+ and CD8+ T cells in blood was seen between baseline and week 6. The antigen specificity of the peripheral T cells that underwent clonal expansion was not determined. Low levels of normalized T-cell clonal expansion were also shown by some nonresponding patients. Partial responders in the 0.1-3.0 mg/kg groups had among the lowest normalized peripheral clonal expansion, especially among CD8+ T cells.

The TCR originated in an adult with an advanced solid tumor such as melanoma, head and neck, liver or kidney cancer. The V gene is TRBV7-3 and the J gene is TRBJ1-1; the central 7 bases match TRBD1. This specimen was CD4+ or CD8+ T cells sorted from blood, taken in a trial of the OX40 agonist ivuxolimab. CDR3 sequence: CASSPIQGGTEAFF. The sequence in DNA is TGTGCCAGCAGCCCGATTCAGGGGGGCACTGAAGCTTTCTTT.